These T cell receptor beta chains were read from a single sample in a study of T-cell memory formation after mild COVID-19. TCRdb re-called the 5' RACE reads through MiXCR, storing one row per CDR3 protein. The sample has around 390,000 distinct CDR3 sequences, 15% to 20% seen once; the top ten hold 20% to 25%. The sequencing sample was made of PBMCs or a T cell subset sorted from them (not recorded which). These receptors were collected from a man aged 18 to 29 who had mild COVID-19 (a few samples of this study predate the infection). Cell type and time point are not known. Both conserved end residues are part of each CDR3. The D gene is left open where the match is weak. A row's size may be missing; if present it is once, few, many or a size class.

>TRBJ1-1|NA|TRBV4-1|few
CASSQEDTYTEAFF
TGCGCCAGCAGCCAGGAGGACACGTACACTGAAGCTTTCTTT
>TRBJ1-1|NA|TRBV6-1|NA
CASRDNPGIFNEAFF
TGTGCCAGCAGAGACAACCCCGGGATATTTAATGAAGCTTTCTTT
>TRBJ1-1|NA|TRBV11-3|few
CASSLDSALNTEAFF
TGTGCCAGCAGCTTAGATTCCGCTTTAAACACTGAAGCTTTCTTT
>TRBJ1-1|NA|TRBV5-1|few
CASTVQGLGVGDTEAFF
TGCGCCAGCACCGTGCAGGGGCTTGGCGTGGGTGACACTGAAGCTTTCTTT
>TRBJ1-2|TRBD1|TRBV7-2|few
CASSSAGTGTYGYTF
TGTGCCAGCAGCTCAGCCGGGACAGGCACCTATGGCTACACCTTC
>TRBJ2-1|NA|TRBV19|NA
CASSTGAMSYNEQFF
TGTGCCAGTAGTACGGGTGCGATGTCCTACAATGAGCAGTTCTTC
>TRBJ1-5|TRBD1|TRBV10-3|NA
CAISSGGLQPQHF
TGTGCCATCAGCTCAGGGGGCCTTCAGCCCCAGCATTTT
>TRBJ2-5|NA|TRBV6-1|few
CASMPANPGISGTQYF
TGTGCCAGTATGCCAGCGAACCCAGGGATTTCGGGGACCCAGTACTTC
>TRBJ1-5|NA|TRBV20-1|NA
CSARAPGNQPQHF
TGCAGTGCTAGAGCTCCAGGGAATCAGCCCCAGCATTTT
>TRBJ2-3|TRBD1|TRBV4-3|once
CASSHVDRGPGTQYF
TGCGCCAGCAGCCATGTGGACAGGGGGCCAGGTACGCAGTATTTT
>TRBJ1-2|TRBD1|TRBV6-2/TRBV6-3|NA
CASSRGTDDGYTF
TGTGCCAGCAGCCGAGGGACAGATGATGGCTACACCTTC
>TRBJ2-1|TRBD2|TRBV6-2/TRBV6-3|NA
CASSYLLAGDEQFF
TGTGCCAGCAGTTATTTGTTAGCGGGAGATGAGCAGTTCTTC
>TRBJ2-2|NA|TRBV12-3/TRBV12-4|few
CASSFGGAGFRTGELFF
TGTGCCAGCAGTTTTGGGGGGGCTGGGTTTCGGACCGGGGAGCTGTTTTTT
>TRBJ2-3|NA|TRBV3-1|NA
CASSPRRAVNTDTQYF
TGTGCCAGCAGCCCCCGGAGAGCGGTGAACACAGATACGCAGTATTTT
>TRBJ2-3|NA|TRBV7-9|NA
CASSPMKGPGGTQYF
TGTGCCAGCAGCCCCATGAAAGGGCCCGGGGGTACGCAGTATTTT
>TRBJ2-6|NA|TRBV24-1|NA
CATRESGANVLTF
TGTGCCACCCGGGAGTCTGGGGCCAACGTCCTGACTTTC
>TRBJ1-1|NA|TRBV24-1|NA
CATSANWNTEAFF
TGTGCCACCAGTGCTAATTGGAACACTGAAGCTTTCTTT
>TRBJ2-3|NA|TRBV20-1|few
CSARDHRLGLVSDTQYF
TGCAGTGCTAGAGATCATCGCTTGGGACTGGTCTCAGATACGCAGTATTTT
>TRBJ2-2|NA|TRBV20-1|few
CSATRRTGELFF
TGCAGTGCTACGAGGAGGACCGGGGAGCTGTTTTTT
>TRBJ2-3|NA|TRBV7-9|NA
CASSQRRGGSSTDTQYF
TGTGCCAGCAGCCAACGTCGAGGGGGGTCTAGCACAGATACGCAGTATTTT
>TRBJ2-5|TRBD1|TRBV7-2|NA
CASSSTGSPETQYF
TGTGCCAGCAGCTCGACAGGGTCCCCTGAGACCCAGTACTTC
>TRBJ1-2|TRBD1|TRBV5-1|few
CASSADRANYGYTF
TGCGCCAGCAGCGCCGACAGGGCTAACTATGGCTACACCTTC
>TRBJ2-1|TRBD1|TRBV6-2/TRBV6-3|NA
CASSYSTGTGVGNEQFF
TGTGCCAGCAGTTACAGTACCGGGACAGGGGTAGGGAATGAGCAGTTCTTC
>TRBJ2-5|TRBD2|TRBV5-5|NA
CASSGTSGGFGGTQYF
TGTGCCAGCAGCGGAACTAGCGGGGGATTTGGGGGGACCCAGTACTTC
>TRBJ1-6|TRBD1|TRBV6-6|many
CASSTGANSPLHF
TGTGCCAGCAGTACAGGGGCGAATTCACCCCTCCACTTT
>TRBJ1-3|NA|TRBV5-1|NA
CASSSAPTARNTIYF
TGCGCCAGCTCCTCCGCCCCGACGGCAAGAAACACCATATATTTT
>TRBJ2-2|NA|TRBV27|NA
CASSLPGSITGELFF
TGTGCCAGCAGTTTGCCCGGGTCTATAACCGGGGAGCTGTTTTTT
>TRBJ2-3|NA|TRBV2|few
CASSDGRRTDTQYF
TGTGCCAGCAGTGACGGTAGACGCACAGATACGCAGTATTTT
>TRBJ2-4|TRBD2|TRBV29-1|few
CSVAGLAGALAKNIQYF
TGCAGCGTGGCGGGACTAGCGGGGGCGCTAGCCAAAAACATTCAGTACTTC
>TRBJ2-5|NA|TRBV5-1|NA
CASSLVVMEETQYF
TGCGCCAGCAGCTTGGTTGTTATGGAAGAGACCCAGTACTTC
>TRBJ1-1|TRBD1|TRBV19|few
CASSANRGRDTEAFF
TGTGCCAGTAGTGCGAACAGGGGCAGGGACACTGAAGCTTTCTTT
>TRBJ2-7|NA|TRBV21-1|once
CASSSWRDRRSSYEQYF
TGTGCCAGCAGCAGTTGGAGGGACAGGAGGAGCTCCTACGAGCAGTACTTC
>TRBJ2-5|NA|TRBV2|NA
CASSDTGKETQYF
TGTGCCAGCAGTGATACAGGCAAAGAGACCCAGTACTTC
>TRBJ2-5|NA|TRBV20-1|few
CSARPTRGASVKTQYF
TGCAGTGCCCGACCCACCAGGGGGGCTTCCGTGAAGACCCAGTACTTC
>TRBJ2-5|NA|TRBV7-2|NA
CASSPTYRAMETQYF
TGTGCCAGCAGCCCAACCTACAGGGCAATGGAGACCCAGTACTTC
>TRBJ2-1|TRBD2|TRBV11-2|few
CASSLRLADYNEQFF
TGTGCCAGCAGCTTACGGCTAGCGGACTACAATGAGCAGTTCTTC
>TRBJ1-2|NA|TRBV7-9|few
CASTDGYGYTF
TGTGCCAGCACGGACGGCTATGGCTACACCTTC
>TRBJ1-6|TRBD1|TRBV6-5|few
CASRLRQGSSYNSPLHF
TGTGCCAGCAGACTCAGACAGGGAAGCTCCTATAATTCACCCCTCCACTTT
>TRBJ1-2|NA|TRBV2|NA
CASSDEGPNYGYTF
TGTGCCAGCAGTGACGAGGGCCCCAACTATGGCTACACCTTC
>TRBJ1-4|NA|TRBV7-8|NA
CASSLPAGTSATNEKLFF
TGTGCCAGCAGCCTCCCGGCCGGGACATCTGCAACTAATGAAAAACTGTTTTTT
>TRBJ1-4|NA|TRBV4-1|NA
CASSQDAGAMGEKLFF
TGCGCCAGCAGCCAAGATGCAGGGGCGATGGGGGAAAAACTGTTTTTT
>TRBJ1-2|NA|TRBV12-3/TRBV12-4|many
CASSAGWSGGYTF
TGTGCCAGCTCGGCAGGCTGGAGCGGTGGCTACACCTTC
>TRBJ2-7|TRBD2|TRBV7-3|NA
CASSPGTSGVVYF
TGTGCCAGCAGCCCAGGGACTAGCGGGGTTGTGTACTTC
>TRBJ1-4|TRBD1|TRBV20-1|NA
CSASFQGAGEKLFF
TGCAGTGCTAGCTTTCAGGGGGCAGGTGAAAAACTGTTTTTT
>TRBJ1-1|NA|TRBV28|few
CASRPSGSMNTEAFF
TGTGCCAGCAGACCCTCGGGTAGCATGAACACTGAAGCTTTCTTT
>TRBJ1-5|NA|TRBV20-1|few
CSVTSGGYNQPQHF
TGCAGTGTTACTAGCGGGGGATACAATCAGCCCCAGCATTTT
>TRBJ2-6|NA|TRBV5-1|NA
CASSSVTSSGANVMTF
TGCGCCAGCAGCTCCGTGACATCCTCTGGGGCCAACGTCATGACTTTC
>TRBJ1-2|TRBD1|TRBV7-2|few
CASSLWQGASYGYTF
TGTGCCAGCAGCTTATGGCAGGGGGCCAGCTATGGCTACACCTTC
>TRBJ2-7|NA|TRBV18|NA
CASSPMVAGHDEQYF
TGTGCCAGCTCACCGATGGTGGCAGGACACGACGAGCAGTACTTC
>TRBJ2-5|TRBD2|TRBV7-2|many
CASSLVRLASGETQYF
TGTGCCAGCAGCTTAGTACGACTAGCCTCCGGGGAGACCCAGTACTTC
>TRBJ2-1|TRBD2|TRBV20-1|few
CSARPSGGSYNEQFF
TGCAGTGCTCGTCCGAGCGGGGGCTCATACAATGAGCAGTTCTTC